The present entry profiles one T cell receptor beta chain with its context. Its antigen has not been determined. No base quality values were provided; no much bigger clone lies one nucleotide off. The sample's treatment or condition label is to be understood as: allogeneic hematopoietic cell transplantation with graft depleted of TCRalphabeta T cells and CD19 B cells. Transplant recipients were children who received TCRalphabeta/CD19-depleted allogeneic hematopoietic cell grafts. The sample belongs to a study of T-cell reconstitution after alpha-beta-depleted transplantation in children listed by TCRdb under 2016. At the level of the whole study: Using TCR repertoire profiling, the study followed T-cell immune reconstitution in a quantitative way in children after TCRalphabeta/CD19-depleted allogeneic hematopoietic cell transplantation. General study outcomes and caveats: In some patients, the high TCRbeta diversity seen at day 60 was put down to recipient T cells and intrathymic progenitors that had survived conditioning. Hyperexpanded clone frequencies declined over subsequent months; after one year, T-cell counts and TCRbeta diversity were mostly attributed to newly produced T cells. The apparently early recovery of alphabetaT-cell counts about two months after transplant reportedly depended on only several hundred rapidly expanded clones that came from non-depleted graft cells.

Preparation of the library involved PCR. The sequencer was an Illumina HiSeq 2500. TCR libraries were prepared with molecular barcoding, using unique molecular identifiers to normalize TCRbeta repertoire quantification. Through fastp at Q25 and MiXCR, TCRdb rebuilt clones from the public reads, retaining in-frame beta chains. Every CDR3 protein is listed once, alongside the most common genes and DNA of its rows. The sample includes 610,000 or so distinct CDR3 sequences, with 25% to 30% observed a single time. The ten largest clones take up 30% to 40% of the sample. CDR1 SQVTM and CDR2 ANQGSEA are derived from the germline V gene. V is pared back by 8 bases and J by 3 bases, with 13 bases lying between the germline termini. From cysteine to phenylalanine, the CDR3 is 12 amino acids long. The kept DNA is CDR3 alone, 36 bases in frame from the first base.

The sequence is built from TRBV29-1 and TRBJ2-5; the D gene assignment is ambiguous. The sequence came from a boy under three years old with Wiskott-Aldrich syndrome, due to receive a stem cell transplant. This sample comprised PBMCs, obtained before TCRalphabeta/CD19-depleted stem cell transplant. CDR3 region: CSSRTLEETQYF. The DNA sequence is TGCAGCTCACGGACGTTGGAAGAGACCCAGTACTTC. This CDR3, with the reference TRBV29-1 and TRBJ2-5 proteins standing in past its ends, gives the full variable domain SAVISQKPSRDICQRGTSLTIQCQVDSQVTMMFWYRQQPGQSLTLIATANQGSEATYESGFVIDKFPISRPNLTFSTLTVSNMSPEDSSIYLCSSRTLEETQYFGPGTRLLVL.